Reported below is one T cell receptor (beta chain). This record belongs to a study of T cells after posttransplantation cyclophosphamide. The CDR3 has 11 amino acids. CDR1 and CDR2 from the germline V gene are KGHSH and LQKENI. Trimming stripped 3 bases from V and 5 bases from J, with 3 bases between. The repertoire was sequenced with immunoSEQ multiplex PCR; TCRdb's copy has only in-frame clones and lacks some. The repertoire holds approximately 12,000 clones, with 2% to 2.5% as singletons. Busulfan-fludarabine conditioning, marrow transplant, and cyclophosphamide on days +3 and +4 were administered.

Specimen: PBMCs, collected after allogeneic stem cell transplant with posttransplant cyclophosphamide. This sequence originates from a male patient between 25 and 40 years old who received an allogeneic stem cell transplant from a related donor, was CMV-positive, and had no GVHD. Some T cells may be provided by the graft donor. The V call is TRBV18, the J call TRBJ2-3, with D unclear. CDR3 nucleotide sequence: TGTGCCAGCTCACCCTTAGATACGCAGTATTTT. This gives the protein CASSPLDTQYF.